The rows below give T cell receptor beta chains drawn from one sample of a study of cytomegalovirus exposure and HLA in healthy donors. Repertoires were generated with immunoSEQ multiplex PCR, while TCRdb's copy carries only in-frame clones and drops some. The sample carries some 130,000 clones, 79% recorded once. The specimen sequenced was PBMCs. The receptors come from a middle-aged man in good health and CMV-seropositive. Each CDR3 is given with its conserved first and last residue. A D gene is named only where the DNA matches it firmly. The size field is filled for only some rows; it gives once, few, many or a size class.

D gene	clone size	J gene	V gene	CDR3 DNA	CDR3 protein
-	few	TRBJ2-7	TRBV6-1	TGTGCCAGCAGTGAGAAAGTATACGAGCAGTACTTC	CASSEKVYEQYF
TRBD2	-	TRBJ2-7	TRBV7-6	TGTGCCAGCAGCTTAGAGACTAGCGGGAGGGCCCACGAGCAGTACTTC	CASSLETSGRAHEQYF
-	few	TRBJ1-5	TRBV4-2	TGTGCCAGCAGCCAAGAGTCGTTCGGAGGCTTTTTTAGCAATCAGCCCCAGCATTTT	CASSQESFGGFFSNQPQHF
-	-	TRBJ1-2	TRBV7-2	TGTGCCAGCAGCTTAGCAAGTAGCTATGGCTACACCTTC	CASSLASSYGYTF
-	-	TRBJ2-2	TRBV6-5	TGTGCCAGCGGCAGTGGGCCCAACACCGGGGAGCTGTTTTTT	CASGSGPNTGELFF
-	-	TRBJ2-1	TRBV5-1	TGCGCCAGCAGCTTGGAGGGGTGGGATGAGCAGTTCTTC	CASSLEGWDEQFF
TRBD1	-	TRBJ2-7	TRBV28	TGTGCCAGCAGAGATATCTCCGGGACAGGGGGCTTCGAGCAGTACTTC	CASRDISGTGGFEQYF
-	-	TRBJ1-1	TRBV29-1	TGCAGCGTTGAACGAGACAGGTGGGACACTGAAGCTTTCTTT	CSVERDRWDTEAFF
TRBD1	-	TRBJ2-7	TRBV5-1	TGCGCCAGCAGCCAGACAGGGCTCTCCTACGAGCAGTACTTC	CASSQTGLSYEQYF
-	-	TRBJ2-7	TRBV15	TGTGCCACCAGCAGAGATCGGTACTACGAGCAGTACTTC	CATSRDRYYEQYF
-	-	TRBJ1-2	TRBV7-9	TGTGCCAGCAGCCCGGACATCTTCTATGGCTACACCTTC	CASSPDIFYGYTF
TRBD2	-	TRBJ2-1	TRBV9	TGTGCCAGCAGCTCGGCCCTAGCGGGAGGCTGGGATGAGCAGTTCTTC	CASSSALAGGWDEQFF
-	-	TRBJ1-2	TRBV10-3	TGTGCCATCAGTGAGTCAAGCCTTCCCCCAAACTATGGCTACACCTTC	CAISESSLPPNYGYTF
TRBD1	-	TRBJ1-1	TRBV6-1	TGTGCCAGCAGTGAGCAGGGGGCGAACACTGAAGCTTTCTTT	CASSEQGANTEAFF
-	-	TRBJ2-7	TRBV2	TGTGCCAGCAGTTTGACTACCTTTTACGAGCAGTACTTC	CASSLTTFYEQYF
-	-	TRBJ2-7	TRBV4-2	TGTGCCAGCAGCTCGCCATCGGAGGGTCTTTACGAGCAGTACTTC	CASSSPSEGLYEQYF
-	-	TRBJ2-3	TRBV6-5	TGTGCCAGCAGTTACATTCCGGAGAGCACAGATACGCAGTATTTT	CASSYIPESTDTQYF
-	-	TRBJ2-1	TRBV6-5	TGTGCCAGCAGAAACAGGAAATACTCCTACAATGAGCAGTTCTTC	CASRNRKYSYNEQFF
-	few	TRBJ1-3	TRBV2	TGTGCCAGCAGTGAAGGATTGAGCTCTGGAAACACCATATATTTT	CASSEGLSSGNTIYF
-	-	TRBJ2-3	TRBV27	TGTGCCAGCAGTCCCACTAGCACAGATACGCAGTATTTT	CASSPTSTDTQYF
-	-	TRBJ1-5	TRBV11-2	TGTGCCAGCAGCTCCGGGACAAGAGAAAATCAGCCCCAGCATTTT	CASSSGTRENQPQHF
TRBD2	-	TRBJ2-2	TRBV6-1	TGTGCCAGCACTAGCGGGAGGGCCCCCGGGGAGCTGTTTTTT	CASTSGRAPGELFF
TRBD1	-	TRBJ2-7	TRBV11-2	TGTGCCAGCAGCCCGGGGACAGGGGGTCGAGAGCAGTACTTC	CASSPGTGGREQYF
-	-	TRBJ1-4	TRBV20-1	TGCAGTGCGAGACGGGAAAAACTGTTTTTT	CSARREKLFF
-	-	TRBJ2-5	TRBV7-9	TGTGCCAGCAGCTCATCAGTAATCGGGGGAACCCGCGGCGAGACCCAGTACTTC	CASSSSVIGGTRGETQYF
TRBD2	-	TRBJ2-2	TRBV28	TGTGCCAGCAGTCCGACTAGCGGGAGTTCCGGGGAGCTGTTTTTT	CASSPTSGSSGELFF
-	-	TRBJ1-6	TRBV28	TGTGCCAGCAGTCCCGGGAGTTCACCCCTCCACTTT	CASSPGSSPLHF
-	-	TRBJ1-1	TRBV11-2	TGTGCCAGCAGCTTAGTATTTGGCAGGTTAAACACTGAAGCTTTCTTT	CASSLVFGRLNTEAFF
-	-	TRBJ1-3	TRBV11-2	TGTGCCAGCACCACGGGGGGGTGGACTGGAAACACCATATATTTT	CASTTGGWTGNTIYF
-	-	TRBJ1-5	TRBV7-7	TGTGCCAGCAGCCGGGATCTGAACGGGCCCCAGCATTTT	CASSRDLNGPQHF
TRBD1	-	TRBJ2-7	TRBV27	TGTGCCAGCAGCCCTCTGGGACAGGGGGTCTACGAGCAGTACTTC	CASSPLGQGVYEQYF
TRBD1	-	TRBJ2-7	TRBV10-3	TGTGCCTCCGCGGACAGGGCTCGGTACGAGCAGTACTTC	CASADRARYEQYF
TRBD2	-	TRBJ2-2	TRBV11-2	TGTGCCAGCAGCTTATTCTATGGACTAGCTAACACCGGGGAGCTGTTTTTT	CASSLFYGLANTGELFF
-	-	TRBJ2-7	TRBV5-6	TGTGCCAGCAGTCCCCTGACCAGCGCGACCTCCTACGAGCAGTACTTC	CASSPLTSATSYEQYF
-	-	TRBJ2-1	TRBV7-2	TGTGCCAGCAGCACTAGGGGGGGGGCAGGCGCCTACAATGAGCAGTTCTTC	CASSTRGGAGAYNEQFF
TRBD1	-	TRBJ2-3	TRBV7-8	TGTGCCAGCAGCTCTAGGTACGGACAGGGGACGGATACGCAGTATTTT	CASSSRYGQGTDTQYF
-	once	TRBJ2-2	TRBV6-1	TGTGCCAGCAGTGAAGCCGGTATCGGGGAGCTGTTTTTT	CASSEAGIGELFF
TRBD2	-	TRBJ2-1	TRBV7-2	TGTGCCAGCAGCCGCGGGACTAGCGGGAGGTGGGAGCAGTTCTTC	CASSRGTSGRWEQFF
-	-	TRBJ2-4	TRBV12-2	TGTGCAAGTCGCCTGAATAGCAGTGAAAACATTCAGTACTTC	CASRLNSSENIQYF
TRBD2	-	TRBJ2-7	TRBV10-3	TGTGCCATCAGTGAGTCATATGCGAGGGAGGGGGAGCAGTACTTC	CAISESYAREGEQYF
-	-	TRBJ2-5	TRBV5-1	TGCGCCAGCAGGATGGAGGGCAAGACCCAGTACTTC	CASRMEGKTQYF
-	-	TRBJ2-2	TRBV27	TGTGCCAGCAGTCCTAACACCGGGGAGCTGTTTTTT	CASSPNTGELFF
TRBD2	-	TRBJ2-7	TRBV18	TGTGCCAGCTCACCAGGACTAGCGGGAGTGTCCTACGAGCAGTACTTC	CASSPGLAGVSYEQYF
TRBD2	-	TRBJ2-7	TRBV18	TGTGCCAGCTCCCCGGGGGGAGGCAACTTTTACGAGCAGTACTTC	CASSPGGGNFYEQYF
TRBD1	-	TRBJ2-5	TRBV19	TGTGCCAGTAGTGGGACAGGGGGCGGTCCGGAGTACTTC	CASSGTGGGPEYF
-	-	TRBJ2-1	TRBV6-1	TGTGCCAGCTCCCGGGGTCTTTTTAGGCAGTTCTTC	CASSRGLFRQFF
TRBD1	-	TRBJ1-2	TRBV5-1	TGCGCCAGCAGCCTGGACAGGGAGACTCTATGGGGCTACACCTTC	CASSLDRETLWGYTF
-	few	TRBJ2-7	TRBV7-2	TGTGCCAGCAGCTTAGCAGGGACTTTTCGGTCCTACGAGCAGTACTTC	CASSLAGTFRSYEQYF
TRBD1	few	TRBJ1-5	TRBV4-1	TGCGCCAGCAGCGTCCGGGACAGGGGGCGCGGACAGCCCCAGCATTTT	CASSVRDRGRGQPQHF
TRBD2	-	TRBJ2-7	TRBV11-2	TGTGCCAGCAGCACACCCATCTCTAGCGGGAGCTTGTACGAGCAGTACTTC	CASSTPISSGSLYEQYF
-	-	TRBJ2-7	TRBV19	TGTGCCAGTAGTATAACTAGCAGCTCCTACGAGCAGTACTTC	CASSITSSSYEQYF
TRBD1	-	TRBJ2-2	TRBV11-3	TGTGCCAGCAGCCCGGGACAGGGCAACACCGGGGAGCTGTTTTTT	CASSPGQGNTGELFF
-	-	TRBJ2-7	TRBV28	TGTGCCAGCAGTTTGATAGGTCGGGGGGCTAAGAGGGGCGAGCAGTACTTC	CASSLIGRGAKRGEQYF
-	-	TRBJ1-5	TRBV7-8	TGTGCCAGCAGCTTAAGCGATTTGAGGCCCCAGCATTTT	CASSLSDLRPQHF